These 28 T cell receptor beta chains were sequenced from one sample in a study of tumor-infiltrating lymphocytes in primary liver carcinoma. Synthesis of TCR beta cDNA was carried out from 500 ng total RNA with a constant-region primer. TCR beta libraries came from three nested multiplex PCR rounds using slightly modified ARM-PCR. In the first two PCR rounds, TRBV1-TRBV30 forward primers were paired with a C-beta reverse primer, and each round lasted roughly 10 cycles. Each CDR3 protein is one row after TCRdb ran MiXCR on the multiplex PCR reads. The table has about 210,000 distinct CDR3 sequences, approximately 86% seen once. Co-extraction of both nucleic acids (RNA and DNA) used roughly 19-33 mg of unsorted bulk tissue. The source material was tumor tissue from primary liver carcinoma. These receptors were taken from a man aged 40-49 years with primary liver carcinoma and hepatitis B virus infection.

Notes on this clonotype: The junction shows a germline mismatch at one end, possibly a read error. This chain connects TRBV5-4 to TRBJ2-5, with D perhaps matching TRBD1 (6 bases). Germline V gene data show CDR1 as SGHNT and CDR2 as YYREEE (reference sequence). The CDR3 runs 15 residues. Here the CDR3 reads CTSSLNRDGQETQYF. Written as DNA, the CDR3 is TGTACCAGCAGCTTGAACAGGGACGGCCAGGAGACCCAGTACTTC.

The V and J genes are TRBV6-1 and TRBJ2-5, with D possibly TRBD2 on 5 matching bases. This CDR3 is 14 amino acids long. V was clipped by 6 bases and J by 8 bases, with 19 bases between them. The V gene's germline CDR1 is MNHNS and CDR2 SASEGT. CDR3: CASRRASSGYTQYF. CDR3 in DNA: TGTGCCAGCAGAAGGGCCTCCTCGGGGTATACCCAGTACTTC.

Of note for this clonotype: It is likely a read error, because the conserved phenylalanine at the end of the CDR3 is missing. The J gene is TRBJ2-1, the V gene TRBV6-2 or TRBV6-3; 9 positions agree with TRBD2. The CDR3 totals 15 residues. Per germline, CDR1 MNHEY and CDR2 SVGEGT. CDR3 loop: CAGSSGLALYNEQFY. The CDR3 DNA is TGTGCCGGCAGCTCCGGACTAGCGCTATACAATGAGCAGTTCTAC.

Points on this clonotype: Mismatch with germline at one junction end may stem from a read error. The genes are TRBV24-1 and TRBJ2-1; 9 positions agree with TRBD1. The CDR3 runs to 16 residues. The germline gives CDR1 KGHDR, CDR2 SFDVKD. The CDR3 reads CVTSDSGQGSYNEQFF. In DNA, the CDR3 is TGTGTCACCAGTGATTCTGGACAGGGGAGTTACAATGAGCAGTTCTTC.

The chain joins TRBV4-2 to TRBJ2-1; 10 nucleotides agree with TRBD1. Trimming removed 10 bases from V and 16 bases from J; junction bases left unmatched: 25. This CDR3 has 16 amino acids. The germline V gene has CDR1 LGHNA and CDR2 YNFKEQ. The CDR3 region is CANSHAGGQGNNEHFF. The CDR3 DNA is TGTGCCAATAGCCACGCCGGGGGACAGGGGAACAATGAACATTTCTTC.

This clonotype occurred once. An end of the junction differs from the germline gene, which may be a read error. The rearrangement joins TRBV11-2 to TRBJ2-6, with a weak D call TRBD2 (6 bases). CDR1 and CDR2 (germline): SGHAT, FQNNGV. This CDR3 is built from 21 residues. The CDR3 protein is CASSMGGDKGISLTGADVLTF. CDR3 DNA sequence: TGTGCCAGCAGCATGGGGGGAGACAAGGGCATTTCCCTCACTGGGGCCGACGTCCTGACTTTC. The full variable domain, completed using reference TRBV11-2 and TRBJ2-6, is EAGVAQSPRYKIIEKRQSVAFWCNPISGHATLYWYQQILGQGPKLLIQFQNNGVVDDSQLPKDRFSAERLKGVDSTLKIQPAKLEDSAVYLCASSMGGDKGISLTGADVLTFGAGSRLTVL.

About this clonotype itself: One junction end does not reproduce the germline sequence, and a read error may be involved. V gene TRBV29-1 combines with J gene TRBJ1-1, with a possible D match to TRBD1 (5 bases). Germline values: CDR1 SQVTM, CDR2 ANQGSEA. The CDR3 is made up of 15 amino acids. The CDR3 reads CIVGAGWCMNTEAFF. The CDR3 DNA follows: TGCATCGTTGGGGCGGGGTGGTGTATGAACACTGAAGCTTTCTTT.

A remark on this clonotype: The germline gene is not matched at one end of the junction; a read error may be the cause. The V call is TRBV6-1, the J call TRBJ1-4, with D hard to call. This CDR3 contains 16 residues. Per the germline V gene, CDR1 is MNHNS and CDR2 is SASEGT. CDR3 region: CASSGACLATNERLFF. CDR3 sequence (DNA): TGTGCCAGCAGTGGAGCGTGTCTGGCAACTAATGAAAGACTGTTTTTT.

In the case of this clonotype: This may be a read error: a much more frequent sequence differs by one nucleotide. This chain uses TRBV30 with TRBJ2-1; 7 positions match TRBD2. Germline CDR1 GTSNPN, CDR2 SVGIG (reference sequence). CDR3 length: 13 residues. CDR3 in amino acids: CAWEAGDYNEQLF. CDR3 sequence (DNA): TGTGCCTGGGAGGCTGGGGACTACAATGAGCAGTTATTC.

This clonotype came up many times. The chain's CDR3 is CASSPQGDGYEQYF. The CDR3 bases are TGTGCCAGCTCACCACAGGGAGATGGCTACGAGCAGTACTTC. V is TRBV18 and J is TRBJ2-7; maybe TRBD2 (5 bases). There are 14 residues in the CDR3. Germline V CDR1 and CDR2: KGHSH, LQKENI. Trimming removed 1 base from V and 3 bases from J, with 10 bases in between.

CDR3 amino acids: CASSREGLTGGRIPSGNTIYF. In DNA, the CDR3 is TGTGCCAGCAGCCGAGAAGGCTTGACAGGGGGTCGTATTCCCTCTGGAAACACCATATATTTT. The chain uses TRBV4-2 and TRBJ1-3; 9 bases line up with TRBD1. V was pared by 4 bases and J by 0 bases, with 19 bases of the junction left unmatched. The CDR3 runs to 21 residues. Germline V gene lookup returns CDR1 LGHNA and CDR2 YNFKEQ.

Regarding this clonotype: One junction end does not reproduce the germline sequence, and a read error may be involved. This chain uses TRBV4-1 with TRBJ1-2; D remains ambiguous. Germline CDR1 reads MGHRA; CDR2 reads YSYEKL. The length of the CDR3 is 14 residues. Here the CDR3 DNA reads TGCACCAGCAGCTCACCGGTAAGGGCGGGGGGCTACACCTTC. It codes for CTSSSPVRAGGYTF.

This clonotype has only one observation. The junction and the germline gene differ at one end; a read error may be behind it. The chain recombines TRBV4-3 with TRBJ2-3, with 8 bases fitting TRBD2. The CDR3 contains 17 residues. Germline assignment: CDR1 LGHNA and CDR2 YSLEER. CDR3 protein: CASNQDTDAGGIDTQYF. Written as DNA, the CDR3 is TGCGCCAGCAACCAGGATACCGACGCGGGAGGAATAGATACGCAATATTTT.

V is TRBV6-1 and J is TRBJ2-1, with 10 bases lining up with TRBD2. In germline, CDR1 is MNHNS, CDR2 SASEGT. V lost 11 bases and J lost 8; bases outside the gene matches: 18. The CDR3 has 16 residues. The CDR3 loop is CAGDGILAGGLDEQFF. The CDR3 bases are TGTGCCGGCGACGGAATATTAGCGGGAGGCCTCGATGAGCAGTTCTTC.

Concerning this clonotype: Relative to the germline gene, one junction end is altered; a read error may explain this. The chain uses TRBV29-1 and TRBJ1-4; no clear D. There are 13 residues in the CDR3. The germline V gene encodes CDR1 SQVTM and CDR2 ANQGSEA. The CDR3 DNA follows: TGCAATGTTGACGGAGAGATGGGTGAAGAACTGTTTTTT. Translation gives CNVDGEMGEELFF.

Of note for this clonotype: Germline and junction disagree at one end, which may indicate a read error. For the CDR3, the DNA is TGTGCCAGCGCCAGTGTGGACACCGGGGAACTGTTTTTT. It specifies CASASVDTGELFF. The rearrangement uses TRBV6-9 and TRBJ2-2; D possibly uses TRBD1 or TRBD2 (5 bases each). CDR1 and CDR2 from the germline V gene are MNHGY and SVAAGI. CDR3 length: 13 amino acids.

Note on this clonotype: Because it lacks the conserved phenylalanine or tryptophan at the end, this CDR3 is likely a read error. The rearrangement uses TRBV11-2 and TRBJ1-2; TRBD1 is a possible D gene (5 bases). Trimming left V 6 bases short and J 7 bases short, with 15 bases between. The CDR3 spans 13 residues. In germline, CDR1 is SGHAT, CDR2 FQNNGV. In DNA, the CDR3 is TGTGCCAGCAGTTTAACAGGAGTATCTGGCTACACCCTC. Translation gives CASSLTGVSGYTL.

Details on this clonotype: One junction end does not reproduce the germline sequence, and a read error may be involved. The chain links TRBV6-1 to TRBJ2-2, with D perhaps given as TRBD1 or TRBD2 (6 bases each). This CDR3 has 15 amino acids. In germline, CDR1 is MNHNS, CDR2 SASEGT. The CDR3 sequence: CASGSGGAGTGELLF. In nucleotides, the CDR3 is TGTGCCAGCGGGTCCGGGGGCGCGGGTACCGGGGAGCTGTTATTT.

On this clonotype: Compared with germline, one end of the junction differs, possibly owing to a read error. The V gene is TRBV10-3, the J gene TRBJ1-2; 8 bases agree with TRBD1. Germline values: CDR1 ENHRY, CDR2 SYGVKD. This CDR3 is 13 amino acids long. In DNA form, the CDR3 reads TGTGCCATCAGTGGAACAGGGGGAGACGGCTACATCTTC. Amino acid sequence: CAISGTGGDGYIF.

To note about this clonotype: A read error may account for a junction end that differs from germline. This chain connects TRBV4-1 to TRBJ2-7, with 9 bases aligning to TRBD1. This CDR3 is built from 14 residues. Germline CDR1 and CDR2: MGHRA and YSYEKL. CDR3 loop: CVSSLRDRDHEQYF. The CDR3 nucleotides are TGCGTCAGCAGCCTCCGGGACAGGGACCACGAGCAGTACTTC.

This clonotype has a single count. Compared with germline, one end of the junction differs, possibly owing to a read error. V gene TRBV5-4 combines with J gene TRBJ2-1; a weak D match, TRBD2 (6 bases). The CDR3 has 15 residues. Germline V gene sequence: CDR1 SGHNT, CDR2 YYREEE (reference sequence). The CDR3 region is CAISMGGNSYNEQFF. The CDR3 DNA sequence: TGTGCCATCAGCATGGGCGGGAACTCCTACAATGAGCAGTTCTTC.

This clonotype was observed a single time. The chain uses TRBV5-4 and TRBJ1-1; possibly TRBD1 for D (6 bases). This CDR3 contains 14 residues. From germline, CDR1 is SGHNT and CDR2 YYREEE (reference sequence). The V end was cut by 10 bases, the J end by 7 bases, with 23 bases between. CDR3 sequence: CAGISEQGTIEAFF. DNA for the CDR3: TGTGCCGGCATATCCGAGCAGGGGACTATTGAAGCTTTCTTT.

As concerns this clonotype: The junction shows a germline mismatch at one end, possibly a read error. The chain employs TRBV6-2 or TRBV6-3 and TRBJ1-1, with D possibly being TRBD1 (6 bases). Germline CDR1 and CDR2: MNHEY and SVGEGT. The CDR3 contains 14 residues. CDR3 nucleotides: TGTGTCAGCTGTTATTCCACAGGGCTCACTGAAGCTTTCTTT. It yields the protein CVSCYSTGLTEAFF.

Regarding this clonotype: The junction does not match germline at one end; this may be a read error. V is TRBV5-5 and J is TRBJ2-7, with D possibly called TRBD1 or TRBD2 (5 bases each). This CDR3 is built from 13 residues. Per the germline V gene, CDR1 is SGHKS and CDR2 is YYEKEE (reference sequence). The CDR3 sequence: CAGSRGRSYEHYF. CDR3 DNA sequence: TGTGCCGGCAGCCGGGGACGGAGCTACGAGCACTACTTC.

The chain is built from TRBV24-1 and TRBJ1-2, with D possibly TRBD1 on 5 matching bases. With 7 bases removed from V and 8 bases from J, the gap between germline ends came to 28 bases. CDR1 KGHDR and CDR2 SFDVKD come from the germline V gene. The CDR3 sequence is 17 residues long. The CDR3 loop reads CATRDPHSGGVGRGYTF. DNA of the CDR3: TGTGCCACCAGAGATCCCCATTCGGGGGGTGTTGGTCGGGGCTACACCTTC.

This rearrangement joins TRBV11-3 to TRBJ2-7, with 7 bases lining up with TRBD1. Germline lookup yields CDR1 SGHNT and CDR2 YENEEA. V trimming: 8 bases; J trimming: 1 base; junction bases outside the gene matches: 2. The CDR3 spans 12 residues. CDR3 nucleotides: TGTGCCAGCGTGGGACAGTCCTACGAGCAGTACTTC. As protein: CASVGQSYEQYF.

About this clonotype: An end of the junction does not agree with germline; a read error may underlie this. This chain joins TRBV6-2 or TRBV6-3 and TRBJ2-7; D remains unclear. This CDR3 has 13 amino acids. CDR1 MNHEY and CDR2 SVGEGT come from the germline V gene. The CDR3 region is CASCYEVLYERYF. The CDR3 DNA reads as TGTGCCAGCTGTTACGAGGTACTCTACGAGCGGTACTTC.

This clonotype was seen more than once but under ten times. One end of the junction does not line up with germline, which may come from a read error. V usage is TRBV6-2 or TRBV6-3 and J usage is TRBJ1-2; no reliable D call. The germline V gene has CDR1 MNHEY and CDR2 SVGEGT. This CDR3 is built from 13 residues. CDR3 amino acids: CASSPRSGYGFTF. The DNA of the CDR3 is TGTGCCAGCAGTCCCCGGAGCGGCTATGGCTTCACCTTC.